Shown below are 5 T cell receptor beta chains from a single sample sequenced in a study of untreated major depressive disorder (dated by TCRdb to the late 2010s). Library construction relied on the immunoSEQ multiplex PCR assay. TCRdb retrieved this table from immuneACCESS and kept in-frame rearrangements only. Not all clones are present; in checked studies, unresolved V genes account for under half, and no reason is known for the remainder. This sample is represented by around 20,000 clones; roughly 90% of them were singletons. Of the sample, less than 0.6% is held by the ten largest clones. The sequenced material came from CD4+ T cells from PBMCs. Receptors were obtained from a middle-aged woman in good health.

The chain combines TRBV5-4 with TRBJ2-6, with D perhaps matching TRBD1 (5 bases). Germline CDR1 reads SGHNT; CDR2 reads YYREEE (reference sequence). V was clipped by 5 bases and J by 1 base, with 16 bases between them. The CDR3 covers 17 residues. The CDR3 loop reads CASSFQGLRSGANVLTF. CDR3 sequence (DNA): TGTGCCAGCAGTTTCCAGGGTTTGAGGTCTGGGGCCAACGTCCTGACTTTC. The full variable domain, completed using reference TRBV5-4 and TRBJ2-6, is ETGVTQSPTHLIKTRGQQVTLRCSSQSGHNTVSWYQQALGQGPQFIFQYYREEENGRGNFPPRFSGLQFPNYSSELNVNALELDDSALYLCASSFQGLRSGANVLTFGAGSRLTVL.

CDR3 loop: CASSVGQGASGELFF. The CDR3 region has the DNA TGTGCCAGCAGCGTGGGACAGGGGGCAAGCGGGGAGCTGTTTTTT. V gene TRBV11-3 combines with J gene TRBJ2-2; 12 bases are shared with TRBD1. Germline-derived CDR1 and CDR2 are SGHNT and YENEEA. This CDR3 contains 15 residues. The V segment lost 5 bases and the J segment 7 bases; nucleotides outside the gene matches: 5.

This chain connects TRBV29-1 to TRBJ1-2; TRBD1 is a possible D gene (6 bases). This CDR3 has 13 amino acids. Germline V gives CDR1 SQVTM, CDR2 ANQGSEA. V lost 6 bases and J lost 4, with 15 bases in between. In DNA form, the CDR3 reads TGCAGCGTGGGAGAGGGGGTTGGCTATGGCTACACCTTC. Translating gives CSVGEGVGYGYTF.

This chain links TRBV5-4 with TRBJ2-5; D is ambiguous. Trimming left V 4 bases short and J 3 bases short, with 10 bases between. Germline lookup yields CDR1 SGHNT and CDR2 YYREEE (reference sequence). This CDR3 spans 13 amino acids. The CDR3 DNA sequence: TGTGCCAGCAGCCCCAAATTAGAAGAGACCCAGTACTTC. This codes for CASSPKLEETQYF.

The chain uses TRBV5-6 and TRBJ1-3; D is undetermined. Trimming left V 2 bases short and J 2 bases short, with 11 bases between. The CDR3 spans 15 residues. Germline loops: CDR1 SGHDT, CDR2 YYEEEE. The CDR3 sequence: CASSFGSRTGNTIYF. CDR3 nucleotides: TGTGCCAGCAGCTTCGGCAGTCGAACTGGAAACACCATATATTTT.